This note documents a single TCR beta chain sequence. The antigen it binds to is not known. No base-level quality is on record; no much larger clone is a single base apart. Here V drops 6 bases and J drops 1 base, and the junction holds 5 bases not matched to any gene. The germline V gene supplies CDR1 SGHRS and CDR2 YFSETQ. Its CDR3 holds 15 amino acids, cysteine through phenylalanine. CDR3 DNA is the only sequence kept; it has 45 bases, read in frame from the first base. The data were taken from a study of blood T cell repertoires in COVID-19 (TCRdb year 2020). Concerning the study at large: Collaborator samples came from the United States, Italy and Spain and covered acute and convalescent phases of COVID-19. A freely available public database, intended as a resource for researchers studying the immune response to SARS-CoV-2, is where the repertoires were released. Samples came from the ongoing ImmuneRACE study (first 160 participants) plus 1,254 subjects from 6 global collaborators. The prospective study material was composed of cDNA or gDNA derived from T cells, B-cell-depleted T cells, or PBMCs. Subjects who had been exposed to COVID-19, were actively infected with it, or had recovered from it provided the deeply sampled blood TCRbeta repertoires that made up the dataset. A de-identified subject ID, COVID-19 status, age in years and sex were almost always included in the sample metadata. Where available, HLA class I and class II types were obtained from metadata supplied by the sample provider rather than from assay-based typing.

Participants in the prospective study were enrolled through a virtual design, were aged roughly 18 to 90 years, and lived in approximately 24 United States geographic areas. In the prospective study, participants were assigned to cohorts based on the clinical history participants reported in a screening survey and a study questionnaire. ImmuneRACE Cohort 3 recovered participants were defined by two consecutive negative NP/OP PCR tests, healthcare professional clearance, or symptom resolution. Each participant in the prospective study had whole blood, serum and a nasopharyngeal or oropharyngeal swab collected by mobile phlebotomists. Additional blood draws and questionnaires over an approximately two-month period could optionally be provided by prospective study participants. Prospective study blood samples were shipped either frozen or at room temperature before DNA extraction. Overall results and qualifications from the work: The amount of clinical and demographic metadata varied by source and participant and was provided uncurated.

TCRbeta CDR3 regions were amplified from genomic DNA by means of the immunoSEQ Assay, a bias-controlled multiplex PCR. Per the authors' processing: The number of nucleated cells in each sample was estimated from the amplification of reference gene primers within the assay. To quantify the absolute abundance of each unique TCRbeta CDR3 rearrangement, sequence reads were collapsed and filtered. For each sample, productive Simpson clonality was calculated by taking the square root of Simpson's diversity index across productive rearrangements. TCRdb took this table from immuneACCESS and kept in-frame rearrangements with V and J called. Such tables lack part of the clones; where checked against another copy, unresolved V genes explain under half of the gap, and the rest is unexplained. Clone size and V and J calls were adopted from that table, with D and trimming inferred from the DNA. The sample yields approximately 300,000 clones; about nine tenths were counted once. Roughly 5.3% of the sample is taken by the ten largest.

This receptor chain uses TRBV5-1 and TRBJ2-3; the central 10 bases match TRBD2. Sequencing used PBMCs or T cells enriched from blood (not recorded which). This TCR derives from a man aged 60 to 69 who had recovered from COVID-19. The CDR3 region: CASTVLAGGTDTQYF. The DNA is TGCGCCAGCACCGTCCTAGCGGGAGGCACAGATACGCAGTATTTT.